These T cell receptor beta chains were read from a single sample in a study of graft-versus-host responses after intestinal transplantation. These receptors' antigens are unknown. The assay was immunoSEQ multiplex PCR, and TCRdb's table has in-frame clones only and misses some. This sample carries tens of thousands of clones, around 86% of them seen once, and the ten largest clones take about 15%. This specimen was unstimulated CD8+ T cells sorted from spleen or lymph node cells, taken before intestinal transplant. The receptors stem from a human donor who received an intestinal transplant. Each CDR3 is given with its conserved first and last residue. The D gene is left open where the match is weak. Clone size is shown for a subset of rows, as once, few, many or a class of expanded clone.

d_call: -
clone_size: -
v_call: TRBV5-6
j_call: TRBJ1-1
cdr3_nt: TGTGCCAGCAGCTCCCCGTTGAACACTGAAGCTTTCTTT
cdr3_aa: CASSSPLNTEAFF

d_call: TRBD2
clone_size: few
v_call: TRBV5-6
j_call: TRBJ2-1
cdr3_nt: TGTGCCAGCAGCGTGGCGGGGGGCAATGAGCAGTTCTTC
cdr3_aa: CASSVAGGNEQFF

d_call: -
clone_size: once
v_call: TRBV14
j_call: TRBJ2-7
cdr3_nt: TGTGCCAGCAGCCAATACGAACAGAAGTTCTACGAGCAGTACTTC
cdr3_aa: CASSQYEQKFYEQYF

d_call: -
clone_size: -
v_call: TRBV6-6
j_call: TRBJ1-2
cdr3_nt: TGTGCCAGCATCTCGGGGGGGGCGAGCGACGGCTACACCTTC
cdr3_aa: CASISGGASDGYTF

d_call: TRBD1
clone_size: -
v_call: TRBV29-1
j_call: TRBJ2-7
cdr3_nt: TGCAGCGTTGAAGTCCCGGACAGGGTAAGCGGCGAGCAGTACTTC
cdr3_aa: CSVEVPDRVSGEQYF

d_call: -
clone_size: -
v_call: TRBV10-2
j_call: TRBJ2-7
cdr3_nt: TGCGCCAGCAGCGCCGGGACCACCTACGAGCAGTACTTC
cdr3_aa: CASSAGTTYEQYF

d_call: -
clone_size: -
v_call: TRBV13
j_call: TRBJ2-1
cdr3_nt: TGTGCCAGCAGCTTAGAACGGGACTCGCTCAATGAGCAGTTCTTC
cdr3_aa: CASSLERDSLNEQFF

d_call: -
clone_size: few
v_call: TRBV2
j_call: TRBJ2-7
cdr3_nt: TGTGCCAGCACCTTTGGGGGATACAGGAGAAACGAGCAGTACTTC
cdr3_aa: CASTFGGYRRNEQYF

d_call: -
clone_size: -
v_call: TRBV10-3
j_call: TRBJ2-3
cdr3_nt: TGTGCCATCAGTGAGCCCGCCCTCACAGATACGCAGTATTTT
cdr3_aa: CAISEPALTDTQYF

d_call: TRBD2
clone_size: -
v_call: TRBV4-1
j_call: TRBJ2-1
cdr3_nt: TGCGCCAGCAGCCAGCACTCCGGGACTAGATCCAATGAGCAGTTCTTC
cdr3_aa: CASSQHSGTRSNEQFF

d_call: TRBD2
clone_size: -
v_call: TRBV5-6
j_call: TRBJ2-1
cdr3_nt: TGTGCCAGCAGCTTGGCCAGCGGGAGGCTTTTGTATGAGCAGTTCTTC
cdr3_aa: CASSLASGRLLYEQFF

d_call: TRBD2
clone_size: -
v_call: TRBV6-1
j_call: TRBJ2-1
cdr3_nt: TGTGCCAGCAGTGACCTTAGCGGGAACCTCGCCTACAATGAGCAGTTCTTC
cdr3_aa: CASSDLSGNLAYNEQFF

d_call: -
clone_size: -
v_call: TRBV5-1
j_call: TRBJ2-1
cdr3_nt: TGCGCCAGCAGCTCGGGGGGCTCAGGGTGGAATGAGCAGTTCTTC
cdr3_aa: CASSSGGSGWNEQFF

d_call: -
clone_size: -
v_call: TRBV4-1
j_call: TRBJ2-5
cdr3_nt: TGCACCAGCAGCCAAGTCAGGGGAGAGACCCAGTACTTC
cdr3_aa: CTSSQVRGETQYF

d_call: TRBD1
clone_size: -
v_call: TRBV19
j_call: TRBJ2-2
cdr3_nt: TGTGCCAGTAGTAAAACAGGGGGCGACACCGGGGAGCTGTTTTTT
cdr3_aa: CASSKTGGDTGELFF

d_call: -
clone_size: once
v_call: TRBV18
j_call: TRBJ1-5
cdr3_nt: TGTGCCAGCTCACCACAAGATCAGCCCCAGCATTTT
cdr3_aa: CASSPQDQPQHF

d_call: -
clone_size: -
v_call: TRBV29-1
j_call: TRBJ1-3
cdr3_nt: TGCAGCGTTGAATCAGGGACCGGAAACACCATATATTTT
cdr3_aa: CSVESGTGNTIYF

d_call: TRBD2
clone_size: few
v_call: TRBV2
j_call: TRBJ2-5
cdr3_nt: TGTGCCAGCAGTGATGTGGGACTAGCGGGGGGGAGGCAAGAGACCCAGTACTTC
cdr3_aa: CASSDVGLAGGRQETQYF

d_call: -
clone_size: -
v_call: TRBV13
j_call: TRBJ2-7
cdr3_nt: TGTGCCAGCAGCCCCAGGCGCAGGGCCTACGAGCAGTACTTC
cdr3_aa: CASSPRRRAYEQYF

d_call: -
clone_size: -
v_call: TRBV11-2
j_call: TRBJ2-7
cdr3_nt: TGTGCCAGCAGCGGAGCAGGGGTCTCCTACGAGCAGTACTTC
cdr3_aa: CASSGAGVSYEQYF

d_call: TRBD2
clone_size: -
v_call: TRBV19
j_call: TRBJ2-1
cdr3_nt: TGTGCCAGTAGTGTAACTAGCGGGACCTACAATGAGCAGTTCTTC
cdr3_aa: CASSVTSGTYNEQFF

d_call: -
clone_size: -
v_call: TRBV6-6
j_call: TRBJ2-6
cdr3_nt: TGTGCCAGCAGTTACTTGGGGGCTGGGGCCAACGTCCTGACTTTC
cdr3_aa: CASSYLGAGANVLTF

d_call: -
clone_size: -
v_call: TRBV19
j_call: TRBJ2-2
cdr3_nt: TGTGCCAGTACGAACACCGGGGAGCTGTTTTTT
cdr3_aa: CASTNTGELFF

d_call: -
clone_size: -
v_call: TRBV7-3
j_call: TRBJ2-3
cdr3_nt: TGTGCCAGCAGCACAATAGCTGGGGTGGGAGATACGCAGTATTTT
cdr3_aa: CASSTIAGVGDTQYF

d_call: -
clone_size: -
v_call: TRBV29-1
j_call: TRBJ2-3
cdr3_nt: TGCAGCGTAGAAGGCATCCGTAGCACAGATACGCAGTATTTT
cdr3_aa: CSVEGIRSTDTQYF

d_call: TRBD1
clone_size: -
v_call: TRBV4-1
j_call: TRBJ1-4
cdr3_nt: TGCGCCAGCAGTCAAGACAGGGGGCCCTACGTGAATGAAAAACTGTTTTTT
cdr3_aa: CASSQDRGPYVNEKLFF

d_call: TRBD1
clone_size: -
v_call: TRBV5-4
j_call: TRBJ1-2
cdr3_nt: TGTGCCAGCAGCCTCGGGGACAGGGTTCGTGGCTACACCTTC
cdr3_aa: CASSLGDRVRGYTF

d_call: TRBD1
clone_size: -
v_call: TRBV2
j_call: TRBJ1-2
cdr3_nt: TGTGCCAGCAGTGAATGGGGACAGGGGGCACTCTATGGCTACACCTTC
cdr3_aa: CASSEWGQGALYGYTF

d_call: TRBD2
clone_size: -
v_call: TRBV5-1
j_call: TRBJ2-1
cdr3_nt: TGCGCCAGCAGCCCGCACTTAACTAGCGTTACGATTAATGAGCAGTTCTTC
cdr3_aa: CASSPHLTSVTINEQFF

d_call: -
clone_size: -
v_call: TRBV7-8
j_call: TRBJ2-1
cdr3_nt: TGTGCCAGCAGCTTGGTTAACTCCTACAATGAGCAGTTCTTC
cdr3_aa: CASSLVNSYNEQFF

d_call: -
clone_size: -
v_call: TRBV5-1
j_call: TRBJ2-3
cdr3_nt: TGCGCCAGCAGCCCCCCGCAGCGTAGGTACACAGATACGCAGTATTTT
cdr3_aa: CASSPPQRRYTDTQYF

d_call: -
clone_size: once
v_call: TRBV9
j_call: TRBJ1-5
cdr3_nt: TGTGCCAGCAGCCACACAGGGAGTGAGCCCCAGCATTTT
cdr3_aa: CASSHTGSEPQHF

d_call: -
clone_size: -
v_call: TRBV4-1
j_call: TRBJ1-1
cdr3_nt: TGCGCCAGCAGCCAAGAACAGGGAGGGACTGAAGCTTTCTTT
cdr3_aa: CASSQEQGGTEAFF

d_call: TRBD1
clone_size: few
v_call: TRBV7-9
j_call: TRBJ1-2
cdr3_nt: TGTGCCAGCAGCTTTGGAAGGGGGACAGACAACTATGGCTACACCTTC
cdr3_aa: CASSFGRGTDNYGYTF

d_call: -
clone_size: few
v_call: TRBV2
j_call: TRBJ1-6
cdr3_nt: TGTGCCAGCAGTAATAATTCACCCCTCCACTTT
cdr3_aa: CASSNNSPLHF